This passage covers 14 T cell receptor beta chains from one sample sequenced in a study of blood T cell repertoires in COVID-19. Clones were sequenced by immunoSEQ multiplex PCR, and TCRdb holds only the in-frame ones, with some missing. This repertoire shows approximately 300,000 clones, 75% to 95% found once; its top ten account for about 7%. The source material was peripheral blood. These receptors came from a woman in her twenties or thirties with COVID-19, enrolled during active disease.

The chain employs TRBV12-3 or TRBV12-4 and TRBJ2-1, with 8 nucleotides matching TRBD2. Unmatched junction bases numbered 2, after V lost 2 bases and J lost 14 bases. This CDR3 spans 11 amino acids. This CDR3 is CASSLMREEFF. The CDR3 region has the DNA TGTGCCAGCAGTTTAATGCGGGAGGAGTTCTTC.

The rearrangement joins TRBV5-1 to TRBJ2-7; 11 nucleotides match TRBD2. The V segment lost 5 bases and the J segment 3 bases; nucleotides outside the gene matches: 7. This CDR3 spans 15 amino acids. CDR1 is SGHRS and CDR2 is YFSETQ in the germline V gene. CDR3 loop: CASSHTSGSIYEQYF. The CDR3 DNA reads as TGCGCCAGCAGTCACACTAGCGGGAGTATCTACGAGCAGTACTTC. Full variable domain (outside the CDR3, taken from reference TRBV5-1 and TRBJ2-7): KAGVTQTPRYLIKTRGQQVTLSCSPISGHRSVSWYQQTPGQGLQFLFEYFSETQRNKGNFPGRFSGRQFSNSRSEMNVSTLELGDSALYLCASSHTSGSIYEQYFGPGTRLTVT.

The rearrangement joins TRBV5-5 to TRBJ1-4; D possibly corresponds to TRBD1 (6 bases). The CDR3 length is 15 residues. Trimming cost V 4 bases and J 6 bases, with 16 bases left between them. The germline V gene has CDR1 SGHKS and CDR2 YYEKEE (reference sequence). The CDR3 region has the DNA TGTGCCAGCAGCCCCAGGGGCCCTTTTGATGAAAAACTGTTTTTT. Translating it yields CASSPRGPFDEKLFF.

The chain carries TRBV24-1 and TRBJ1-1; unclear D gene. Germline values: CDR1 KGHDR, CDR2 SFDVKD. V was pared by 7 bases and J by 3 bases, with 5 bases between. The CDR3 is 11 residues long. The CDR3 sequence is CATRRDTEAFF. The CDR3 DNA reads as TGTGCCACCAGGCGGGACACTGAAGCTTTCTTT.

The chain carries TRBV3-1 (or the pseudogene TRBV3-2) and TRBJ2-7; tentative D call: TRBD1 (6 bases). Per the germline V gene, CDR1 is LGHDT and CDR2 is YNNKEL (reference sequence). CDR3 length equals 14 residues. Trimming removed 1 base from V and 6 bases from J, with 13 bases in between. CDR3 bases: TGTGCCAGCAGCCAAGCTGGGTTACAGGGCGAGCAGTACTTC. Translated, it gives CASSQAGLQGEQYF.

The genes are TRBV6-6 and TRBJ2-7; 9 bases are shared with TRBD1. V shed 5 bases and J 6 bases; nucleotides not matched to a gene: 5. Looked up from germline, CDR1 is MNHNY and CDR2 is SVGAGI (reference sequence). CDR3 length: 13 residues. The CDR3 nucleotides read TGTGCCAGCAGTGGACAGGGGTCGGCCGAGCAGTACTTC. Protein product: CASSGQGSAEQYF.

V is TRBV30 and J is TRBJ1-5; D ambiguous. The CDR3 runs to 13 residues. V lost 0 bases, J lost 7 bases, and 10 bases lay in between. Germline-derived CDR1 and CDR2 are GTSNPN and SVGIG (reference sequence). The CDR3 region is CAWSVGNGQPQHF. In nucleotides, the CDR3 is TGTGCCTGGAGTGTCGGGAACGGCCAGCCCCAGCATTTT. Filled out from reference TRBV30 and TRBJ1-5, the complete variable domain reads SQTIHQWPATLVQPVGSPLSLECTVEGTSNPNLYWYRQAAGRGLQLLFYSVGIGQISSEVPQNLSASRPQDRQFILSSKKLLLSDSGFYLCAWSVGNGQPQHFGDGTRLSIL.

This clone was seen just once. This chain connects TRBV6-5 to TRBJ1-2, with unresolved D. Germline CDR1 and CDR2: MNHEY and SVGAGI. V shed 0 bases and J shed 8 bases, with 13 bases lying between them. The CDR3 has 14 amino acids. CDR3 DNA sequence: TGTGCCAGCAGTTACTCGATGGGAGGAAGGGGCTACACCTTC. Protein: CASSYSMGGRGYTF.

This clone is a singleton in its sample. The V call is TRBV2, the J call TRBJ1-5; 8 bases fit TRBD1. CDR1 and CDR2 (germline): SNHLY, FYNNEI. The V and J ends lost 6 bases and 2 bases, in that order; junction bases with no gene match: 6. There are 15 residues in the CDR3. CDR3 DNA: TGTGCCAGCAGAGGTGGGACAGGCGGCAATCAGCCCCAGCATTTT. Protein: CASRGGTGGNQPQHF.

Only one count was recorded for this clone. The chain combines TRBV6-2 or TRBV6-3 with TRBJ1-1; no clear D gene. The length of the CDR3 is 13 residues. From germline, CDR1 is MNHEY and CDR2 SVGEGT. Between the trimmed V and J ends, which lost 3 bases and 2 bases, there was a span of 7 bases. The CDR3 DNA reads TGTGCCAGCAGTTATACATCTAACACTGAAGCTTTCTTT. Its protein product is CASSYTSNTEAFF.

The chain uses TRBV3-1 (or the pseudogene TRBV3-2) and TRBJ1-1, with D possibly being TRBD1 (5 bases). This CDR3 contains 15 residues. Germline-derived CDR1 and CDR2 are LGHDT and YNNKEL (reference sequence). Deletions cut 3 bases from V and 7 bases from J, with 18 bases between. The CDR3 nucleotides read TGTGCCAGCAGCCAGAATACCTACAGGTCGGGTGAAGCTTTCTTT. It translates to CASSQNTYRSGEAFF.

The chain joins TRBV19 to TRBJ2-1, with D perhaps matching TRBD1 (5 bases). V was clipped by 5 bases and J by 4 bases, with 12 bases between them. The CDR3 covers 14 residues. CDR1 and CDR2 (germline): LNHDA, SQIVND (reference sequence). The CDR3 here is CASSPPGPYNEQFF. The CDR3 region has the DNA TGTGCCAGTAGTCCCCCAGGGCCTTACAATGAGCAGTTCTTC.

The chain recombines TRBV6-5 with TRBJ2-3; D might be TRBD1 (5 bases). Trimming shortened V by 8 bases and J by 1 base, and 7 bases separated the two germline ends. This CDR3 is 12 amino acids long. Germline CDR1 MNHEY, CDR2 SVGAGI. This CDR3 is CASLTGTDTQYF. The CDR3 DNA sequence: TGTGCCAGCCTGACAGGCACAGATACGCAGTATTTT.

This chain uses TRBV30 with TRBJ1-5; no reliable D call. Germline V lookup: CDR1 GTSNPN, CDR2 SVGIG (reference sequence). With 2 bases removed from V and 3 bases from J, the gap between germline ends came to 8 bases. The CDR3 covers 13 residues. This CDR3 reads CAWSYSPNQPQHF. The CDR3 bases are TGTGCCTGGAGTTATTCCCCCAATCAGCCCCAGCATTTT. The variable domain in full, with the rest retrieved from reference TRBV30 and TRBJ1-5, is SQTIHQWPATLVQPVGSPLSLECTVEGTSNPNLYWYRQAAGRGLQLLFYSVGIGQISSEVPQNLSASRPQDRQFILSSKKLLLSDSGFYLCAWSYSPNQPQHFGDGTRLSIL.